The table lists the clone carrying this TCR beta chain with a count of one. Its antigen is still unknown. Treatment in this sample: roughly nine-day PBMC culture with coronavirus spike peptide pools or control peptides (ViraFEST assay). IL-2 at 8.5 to 10 IU/ml and peptide pools at around 10 ug/ml were added to PBMCs cultured at over 1.5 million per well. This entry comes from a study of vaccination and CD4 T cells after COVID-19. Across the whole study: Sampling after COVID took place at a median of 101 days (range 35 to 161) following diagnosis.

General study results and limits: Early post-infection timepoints were missing, and relatively few convalescent patients were studied. Convalescent patients displayed spike mono-reactivity in 304 of 307 vaccine-specific clones.

Sequencing of DNA taken from cultured CD4+ T cells relied on the Oncomine TCR Beta short-read assay. TCRdb redid the calling of the PCR reads with MiXCR, one entry per CDR3 protein. The data hold some 17,000 distinct CDR3 sequences, with around 70% observed a single time. The clonotype was recovered from a human donor who had recovered from COVID-19. Source material: CD4+ T cells from blood, cultured in vitro.

CDR3 coding DNA: TGTGCCAGCAGCCCCTTTTATGGGACGGACTATGGCTACACCTTC. The encoded protein is CASSPFYGTDYGYTF. This sequence joins TRBV6-1 and TRBJ1-2, with TRBD1 as a possible D gene (5 bases). There are 15 residues in the CDR3. In germline, CDR1 is MNHNS, CDR2 SASEGT. V was cut by 6 bases and J by 3 bases, with 17 bases left in between.